This TCR beta chain was obtained from a study of CD8 T cells in Susac syndrome. The V gene end was trimmed by 0 bases and the J gene end by 3 bases; junction bases not matched to a gene: 4. This CDR3 spans 15 amino acids. CDR1 and CDR2 (germline): SEHNR, FQNEAQ (reference sequence). Random hexamers served to reverse transcribe roughly 0.5 to 1 ug RNA. Multiplex immunoSEQ PCR targeted 54 Vbeta and 13 Jbeta TCR beta segments. TCRdb called the immunoSEQ multiplex PCR reads again in MiXCR, with one record for every CDR3 protein. Here the sample spans some 260,000 distinct CDR3 sequences, about 85% being singletons.

The chain employs TRBV7-9 and TRBJ2-5; 7 bases line up with TRBD2. Sequenced sample: CD8+ T cells from PBMCs. This TCR was sampled from a human donor with multiple sclerosis. In DNA form, the CDR3 reads TGTGCCAGCAGCTTAGCTCACCTAGCGGAAGAGACCCAGTACTTC. Protein: CASSLAHLAEETQYF.